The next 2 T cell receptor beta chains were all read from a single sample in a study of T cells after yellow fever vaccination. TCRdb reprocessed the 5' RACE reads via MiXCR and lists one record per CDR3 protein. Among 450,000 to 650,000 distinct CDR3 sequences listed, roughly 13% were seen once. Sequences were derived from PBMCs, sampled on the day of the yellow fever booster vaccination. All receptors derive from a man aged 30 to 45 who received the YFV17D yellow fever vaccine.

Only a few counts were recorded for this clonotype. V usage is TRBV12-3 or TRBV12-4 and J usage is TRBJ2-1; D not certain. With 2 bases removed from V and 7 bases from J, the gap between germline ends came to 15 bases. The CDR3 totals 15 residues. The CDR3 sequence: CASSLPRSWGNEQFF. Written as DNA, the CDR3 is TGTGCCAGCAGTTTACCGCGGAGCTGGGGTAATGAGCAGTTCTTC.

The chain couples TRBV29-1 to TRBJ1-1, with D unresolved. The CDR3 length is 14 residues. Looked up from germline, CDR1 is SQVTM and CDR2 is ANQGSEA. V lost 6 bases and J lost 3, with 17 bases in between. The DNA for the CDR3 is TGCAGCGTCACCGTTGGAGGGCGGTACACTGAAGCTTTCTTT. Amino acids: CSVTVGGRYTEAFF.